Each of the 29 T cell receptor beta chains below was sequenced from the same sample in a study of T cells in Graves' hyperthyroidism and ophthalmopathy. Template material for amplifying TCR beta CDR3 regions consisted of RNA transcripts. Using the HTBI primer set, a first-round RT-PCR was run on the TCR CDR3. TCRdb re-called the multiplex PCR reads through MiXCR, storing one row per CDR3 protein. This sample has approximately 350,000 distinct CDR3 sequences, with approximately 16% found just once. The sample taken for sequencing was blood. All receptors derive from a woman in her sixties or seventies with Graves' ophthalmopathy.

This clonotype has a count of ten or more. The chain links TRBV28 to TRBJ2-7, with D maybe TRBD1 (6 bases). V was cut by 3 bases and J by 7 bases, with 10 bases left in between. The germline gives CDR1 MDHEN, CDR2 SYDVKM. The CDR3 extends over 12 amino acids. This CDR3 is CASSFQGTEQYF. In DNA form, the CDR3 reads TGTGCCAGCAGTTTTCAGGGGACAGAGCAGTACTTC. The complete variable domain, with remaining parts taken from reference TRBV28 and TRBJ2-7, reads DVKVTQSSRYLVKRTGEKVFLECVQDMDHENMFWYRQDPGLGLRLIYFSYDVKMKEKGDIPEGYSVSREKKERFSLILESASTNQTSMYLCASSFQGTEQYFGPGTRLTVT.

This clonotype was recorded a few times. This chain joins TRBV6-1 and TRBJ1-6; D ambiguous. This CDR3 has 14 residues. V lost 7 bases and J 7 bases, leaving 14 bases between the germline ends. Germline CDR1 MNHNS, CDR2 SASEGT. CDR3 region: CASNTRQNNSPLHF. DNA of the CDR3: TGTGCCAGCAACACTCGCCAGAACAATTCACCCCTCCACTTT.

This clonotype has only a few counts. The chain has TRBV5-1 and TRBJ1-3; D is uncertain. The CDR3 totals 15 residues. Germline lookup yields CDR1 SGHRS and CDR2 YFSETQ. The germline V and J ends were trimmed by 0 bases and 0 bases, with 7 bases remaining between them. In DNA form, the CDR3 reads TGCGCCAGCAGCTTGGAGCCGAGCTCTGGAAACACCATATATTTT. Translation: CASSLEPSSGNTIYF.

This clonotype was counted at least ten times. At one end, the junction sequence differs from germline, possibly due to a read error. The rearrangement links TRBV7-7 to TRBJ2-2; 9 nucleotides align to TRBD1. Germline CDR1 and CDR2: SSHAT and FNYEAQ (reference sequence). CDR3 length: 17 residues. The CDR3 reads CASSPRPDRGNTGELFF. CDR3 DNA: TGTGCTAGCAGCCCCCGGCCGGACAGGGGGAACACCGGGGAGCTGTTTTTT.

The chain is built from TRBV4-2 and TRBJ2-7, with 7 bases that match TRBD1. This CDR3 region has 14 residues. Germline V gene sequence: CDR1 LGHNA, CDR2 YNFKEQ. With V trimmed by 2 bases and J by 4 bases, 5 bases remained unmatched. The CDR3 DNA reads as TGTGCCAGCAGCCAAACGGGACAGACTTACGAGCAGTACTTC. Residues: CASSQTGQTYEQYF.

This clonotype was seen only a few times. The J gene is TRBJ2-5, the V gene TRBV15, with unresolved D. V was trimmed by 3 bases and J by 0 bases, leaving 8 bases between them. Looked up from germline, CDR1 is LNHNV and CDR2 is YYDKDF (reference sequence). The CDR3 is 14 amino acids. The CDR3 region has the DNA TGTGCCACCAGCAGCGACCTTTACCAAGAGACCCAGTACTTC. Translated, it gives CATSSDLYQETQYF.

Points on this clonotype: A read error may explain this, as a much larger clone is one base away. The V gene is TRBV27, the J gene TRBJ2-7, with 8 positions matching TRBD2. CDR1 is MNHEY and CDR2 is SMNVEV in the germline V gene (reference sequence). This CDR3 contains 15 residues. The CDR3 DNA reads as TGTGTCAGCAGTTTTAGTGCGGGAGGAGTGTACGAGCAGTACTTC. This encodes CVSSFSAGGVYEQYF.

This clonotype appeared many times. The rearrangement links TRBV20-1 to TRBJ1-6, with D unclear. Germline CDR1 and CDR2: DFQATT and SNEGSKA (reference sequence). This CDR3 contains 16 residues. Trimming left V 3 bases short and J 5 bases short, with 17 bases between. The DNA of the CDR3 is TGCAGTGCTAGCCCGGCGCGGGGAATGGATAATTCACCCCTCCACTTT. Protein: CSASPARGMDNSPLHF.

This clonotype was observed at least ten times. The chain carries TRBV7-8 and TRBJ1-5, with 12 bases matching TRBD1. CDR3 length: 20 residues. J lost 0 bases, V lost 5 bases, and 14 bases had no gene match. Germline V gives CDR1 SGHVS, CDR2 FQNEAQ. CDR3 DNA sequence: TGTGCCAGCAGCCGACCAGCCGGGACAGGGGGCCTCTATAGCAATCAGCCCCAGCATTTT. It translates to CASSRPAGTGGLYSNQPQHF.

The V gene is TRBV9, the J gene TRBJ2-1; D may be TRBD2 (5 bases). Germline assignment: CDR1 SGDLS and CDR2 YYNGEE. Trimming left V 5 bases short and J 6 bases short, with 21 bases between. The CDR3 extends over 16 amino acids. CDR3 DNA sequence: TGTGCCAGCAGTGCGATGAGGGCGGGTTTGTCCAATGAGCAGTTCTTC. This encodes CASSAMRAGLSNEQFF.

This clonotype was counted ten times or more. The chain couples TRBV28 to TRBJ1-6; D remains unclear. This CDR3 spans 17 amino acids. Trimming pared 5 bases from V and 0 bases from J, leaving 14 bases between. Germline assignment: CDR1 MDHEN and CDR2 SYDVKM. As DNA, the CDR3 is TGTGCCAGCAGTCCACCTCCGAGGAGCTCCTATAATTCACCCCTCCACTTT. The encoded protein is CASSPPPRSSYNSPLHF.

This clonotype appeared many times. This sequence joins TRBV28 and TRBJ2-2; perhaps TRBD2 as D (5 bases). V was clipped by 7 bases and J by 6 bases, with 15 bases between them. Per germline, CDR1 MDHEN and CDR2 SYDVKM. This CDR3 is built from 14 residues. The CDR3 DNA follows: TGTGCCAGCAAAGGACTGCCTCTGGCCGGGGAGCTGTTTTTT. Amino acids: CASKGLPLAGELFF. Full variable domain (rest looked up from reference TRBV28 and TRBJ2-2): DVKVTQSSRYLVKRTGEKVFLECVQDMDHENMFWYRQDPGLGLRLIYFSYDVKMKEKGDIPEGYSVSREKKERFSLILESASTNQTSMYLCASKGLPLAGELFFGEGSRLTVL.

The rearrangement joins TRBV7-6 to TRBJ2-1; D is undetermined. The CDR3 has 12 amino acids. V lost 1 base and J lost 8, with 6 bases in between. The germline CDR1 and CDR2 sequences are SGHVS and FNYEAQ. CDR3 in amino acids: CASSLGSYEQFF. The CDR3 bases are TGTGCCAGCAGCTTAGGTAGTTATGAGCAGTTCTTC.

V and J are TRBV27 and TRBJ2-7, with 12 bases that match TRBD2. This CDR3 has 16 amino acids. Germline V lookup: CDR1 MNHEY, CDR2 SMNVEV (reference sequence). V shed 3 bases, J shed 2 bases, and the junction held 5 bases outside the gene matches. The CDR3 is CASSLLAGGGTYEQYF. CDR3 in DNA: TGTGCCAGCAGTTTGCTAGCGGGAGGGGGGACCTACGAGCAGTACTTC.

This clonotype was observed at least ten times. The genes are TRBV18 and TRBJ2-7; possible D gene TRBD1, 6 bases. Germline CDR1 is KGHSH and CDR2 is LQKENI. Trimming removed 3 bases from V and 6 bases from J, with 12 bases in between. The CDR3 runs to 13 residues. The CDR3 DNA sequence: TGTGCCAGCTCACCTGAACAGGGTTCCGAGCAGTACTTC. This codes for CASSPEQGSEQYF.

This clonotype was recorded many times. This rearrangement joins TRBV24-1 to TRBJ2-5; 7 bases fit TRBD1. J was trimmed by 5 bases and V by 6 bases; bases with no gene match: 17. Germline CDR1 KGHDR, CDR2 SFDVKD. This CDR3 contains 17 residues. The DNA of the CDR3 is TGTGCCACCAGTACCGTCCTCACTGACAGGGATGGGGAGACCCAGTACTTC. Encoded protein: CATSTVLTDRDGETQYF.

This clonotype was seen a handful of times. The CDR3 reads CSASLSRGPEKLFF. DNA of the CDR3: TGCAGTGCTAGCCTAAGCAGGGGGCCAGAAAAACTGTTTTTT. This chain uses TRBV20-1 with TRBJ1-4, with 8 bases fitting TRBD1. CDR3 length equals 14 residues. The V and J ends lost 3 bases and 8 bases, in that order; junction bases with no gene match: 8. CDR1 and CDR2 (germline): DFQATT, SNEGSKA (reference sequence).

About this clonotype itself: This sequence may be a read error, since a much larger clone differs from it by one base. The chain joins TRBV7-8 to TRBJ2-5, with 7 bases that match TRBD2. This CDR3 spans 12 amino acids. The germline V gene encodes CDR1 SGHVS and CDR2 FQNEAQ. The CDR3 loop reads CVSSPPGGTQYF. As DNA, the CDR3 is TGTGTCAGCAGCCCCCCGGGGGGTACCCAGTACTTC.

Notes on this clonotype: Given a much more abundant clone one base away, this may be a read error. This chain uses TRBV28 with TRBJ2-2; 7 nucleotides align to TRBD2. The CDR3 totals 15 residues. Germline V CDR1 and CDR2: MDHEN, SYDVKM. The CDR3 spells CASSFGGEGTGGLFF. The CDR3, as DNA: TGTGCCAGCAGTTTTGGAGGGGAGGGGACCGGGGGGCTGTTTTTT.

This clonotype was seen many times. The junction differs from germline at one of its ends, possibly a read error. CDR3 bases: TGTGCTAGCAGCTTAGGACAGGGTGGTTACAATGAGCAGTTCTTC. Its protein is CASSLGQGGYNEQFF. The genes are TRBV7-7 and TRBJ2-1; 8 bases line up with TRBD1. This CDR3 is built from 15 residues. Germline V lookup: CDR1 SSHAT, CDR2 FNYEAQ (reference sequence).

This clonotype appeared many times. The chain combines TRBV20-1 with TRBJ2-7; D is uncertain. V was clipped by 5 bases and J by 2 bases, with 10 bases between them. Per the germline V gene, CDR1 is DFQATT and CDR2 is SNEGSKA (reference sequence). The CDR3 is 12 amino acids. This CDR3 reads CSADGPPYEQYF. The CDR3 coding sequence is TGCAGTGCTGACGGACCCCCCTACGAGCAGTACTTC.

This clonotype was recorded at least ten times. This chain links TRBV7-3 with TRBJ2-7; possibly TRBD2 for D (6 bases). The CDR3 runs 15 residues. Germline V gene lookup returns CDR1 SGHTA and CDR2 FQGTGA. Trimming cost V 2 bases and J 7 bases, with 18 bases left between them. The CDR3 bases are TGTGCCAGCAGCTTATGGGGGGATTTTAGTAAGGAGCAGTACTTC. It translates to CASSLWGDFSKEQYF. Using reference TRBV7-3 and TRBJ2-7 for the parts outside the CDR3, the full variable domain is GAGVSQTPSNKVTEKGKYVELRCDPISGHTALYWYRQSLGQGPEFLIYFQGTGAADDSGLPNDRFFAVRPEGSVSTLKIQRTERGDSAVYLCASSLWGDFSKEQYFGPGTRLTVT.

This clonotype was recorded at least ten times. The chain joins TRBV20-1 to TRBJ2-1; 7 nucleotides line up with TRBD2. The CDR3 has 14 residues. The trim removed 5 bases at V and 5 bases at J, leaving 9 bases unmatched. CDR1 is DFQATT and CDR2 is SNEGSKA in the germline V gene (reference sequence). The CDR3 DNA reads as TGCAGTGCTGGAGGACTAGTTAGACACAATGAGCAGTTCTTC. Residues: CSAGGLVRHNEQFF.

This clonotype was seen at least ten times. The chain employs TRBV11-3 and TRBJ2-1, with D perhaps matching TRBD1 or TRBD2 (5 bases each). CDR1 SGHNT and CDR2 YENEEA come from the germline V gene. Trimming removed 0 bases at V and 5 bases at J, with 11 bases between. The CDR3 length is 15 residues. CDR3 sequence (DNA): TGTGCCAGCAGCTTAGAGTTTGTGGGGGACAATGAGCAGTTCTTC. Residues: CASSLEFVGDNEQFF.

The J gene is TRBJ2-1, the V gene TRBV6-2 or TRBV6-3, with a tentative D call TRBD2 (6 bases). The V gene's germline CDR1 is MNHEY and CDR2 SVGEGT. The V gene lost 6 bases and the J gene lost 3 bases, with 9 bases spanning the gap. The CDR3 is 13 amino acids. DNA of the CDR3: TGTGCCAGCAGCCCGGACTACTACAATGAGCAGTTCTTC. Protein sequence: CASSPDYYNEQFF.

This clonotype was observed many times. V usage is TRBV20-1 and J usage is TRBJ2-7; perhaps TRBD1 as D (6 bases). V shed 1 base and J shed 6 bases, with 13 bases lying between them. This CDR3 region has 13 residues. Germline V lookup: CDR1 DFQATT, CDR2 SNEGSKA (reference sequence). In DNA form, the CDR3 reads TGCAGTGCTAGAGCAACAGGGTTCGGCGAGCAGTACTTC. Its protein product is CSARATGFGEQYF.

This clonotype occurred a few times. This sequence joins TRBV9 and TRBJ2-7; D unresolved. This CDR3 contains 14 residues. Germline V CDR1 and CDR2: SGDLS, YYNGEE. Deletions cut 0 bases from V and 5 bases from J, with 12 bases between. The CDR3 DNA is TGTGCCAGCAGCGTAGGTCCCCGCGAGGACGAGCAGTACTTC. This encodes CASSVGPREDEQYF.

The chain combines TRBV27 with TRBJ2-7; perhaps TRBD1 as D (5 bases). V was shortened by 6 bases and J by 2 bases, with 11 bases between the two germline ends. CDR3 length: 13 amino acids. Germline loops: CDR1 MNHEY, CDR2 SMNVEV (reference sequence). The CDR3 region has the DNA TGTGCCAGCAGGGCCCCAGGGACCTACGAGCAGTACTTC. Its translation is CASRAPGTYEQYF.

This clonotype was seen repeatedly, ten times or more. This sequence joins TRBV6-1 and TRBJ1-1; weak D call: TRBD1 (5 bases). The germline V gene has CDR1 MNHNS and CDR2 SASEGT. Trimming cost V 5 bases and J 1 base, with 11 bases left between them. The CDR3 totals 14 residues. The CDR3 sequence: CASSLETANTEAFF. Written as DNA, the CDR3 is TGTGCCAGCAGTTTGGAGACAGCGAACACTGAAGCTTTCTTT.